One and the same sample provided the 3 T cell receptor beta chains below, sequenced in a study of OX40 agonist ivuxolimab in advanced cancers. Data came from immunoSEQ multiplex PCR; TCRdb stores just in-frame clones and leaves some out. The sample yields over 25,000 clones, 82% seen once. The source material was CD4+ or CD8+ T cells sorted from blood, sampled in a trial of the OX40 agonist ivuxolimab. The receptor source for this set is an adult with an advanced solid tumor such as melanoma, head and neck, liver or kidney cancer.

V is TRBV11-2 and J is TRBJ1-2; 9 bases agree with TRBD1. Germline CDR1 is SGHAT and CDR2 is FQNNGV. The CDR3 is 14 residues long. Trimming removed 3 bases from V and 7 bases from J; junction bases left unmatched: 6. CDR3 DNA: TGTGCCAGCAGCTTGTGGGGACAGGGTTTTGGCTACACCTTC. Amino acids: CASSLWGQGFGYTF.

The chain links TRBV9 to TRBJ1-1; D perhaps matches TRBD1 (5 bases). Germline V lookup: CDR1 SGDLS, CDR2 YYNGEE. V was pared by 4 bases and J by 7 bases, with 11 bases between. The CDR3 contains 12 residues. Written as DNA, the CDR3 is TGTGCCAGCAGCCCCGGGACGGTTGAAGCTTTCTTT. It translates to CASSPGTVEAFF.

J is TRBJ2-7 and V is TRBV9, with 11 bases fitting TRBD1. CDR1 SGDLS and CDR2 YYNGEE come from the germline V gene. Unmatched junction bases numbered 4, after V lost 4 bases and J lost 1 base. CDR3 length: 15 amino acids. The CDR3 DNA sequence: TGTGCCAGCAGCCCGGGGACAGGGGGATCCTACGAGCAGTACTTC. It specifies CASSPGTGGSYEQYF. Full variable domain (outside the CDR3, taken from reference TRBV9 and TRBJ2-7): DSGVTQTPKHLITATGQRVTLRCSPRSGDLSVYWYQQSLDQGLQFLIQYYNGEERAKGNILERFSAQQFPDLHSELNLSSLELGDSALYFCASSPGTGGSYEQYFGPGTRLTVT.